Sequencing of this T cell receptor (beta chain) was carried out in a study of PD-1 blockade in classical Hodgkin lymphoma. With no exception, relapse followed autologous stem cell transplantation in all patients, and brentuximab vedotin exposure varied. Patients reached a best response of complete response, partial response or progressive disease. CDR3 length: 14 amino acids. V was pared by 5 bases and J by 3 bases, with 4 bases of the junction left unmatched. The germline CDR1 and CDR2 sequences are MGHRA and YSYEKL. Measured with immunoSEQ multiplex PCR; TCRdb has only the in-frame clones, and not every one. The sample holds about 39,000 clones; around nine tenths are singletons and the top ten take roughly 9.7%. Study outcomes and limitations: It was among complete responders that baseline diversity resembled that of newly diagnosed patients. With CD4+ cells, TCR diversity rose significantly by C4D1, but not with CD8+ cells. The repertoire differences lack a defined cause, possibly disease activity or prior therapy.

On this clone itself: What it recognizes is unknown.

The sequencing here drew on peripheral blood mononuclear cells (PBMCs), taken at baseline. This rearrangement joins TRBV4-1 to TRBJ1-1; TRBD1 aligns across 9 bases. The source of this sequence is a human donor with classical Hodgkin lymphoma. CDR3 residues: CASSLDRGDTEAFF. Written as DNA, the CDR3 is TGCGCCAGCAGCTTGGACAGGGGTGACACTGAAGCTTTCTTT.